The 30 T cell receptor beta chains below all came from one sample that was sequenced in a study of cytomegalovirus exposure and HLA in healthy donors. It was with 60 Vbeta and 13 Jbeta primers that the PCR ran. Some clones are missing from TCRdb's copy, which holds only in-frame ones; the method was immunoSEQ multiplex PCR. The data contain some 180,000 clones, roughly 82% of them seen just once; the ten biggest clones take up over 1.5%. The source material was PBMCs. These receptors came from a middle-aged man in good health and CMV-seronegative.

This chain links TRBV29-1 with TRBJ1-2; D remains ambiguous. V gave up 7 bases and J gave up 0 bases, with 9 bases separating them. The CDR3 extends over 12 amino acids. Germline CDR1 and CDR2: SQVTM and ANQGSEA. For the CDR3, the DNA is TGCAGCGCTGGCCAGACTAACTATGGCTACACCTTC. Amino acid sequence: CSAGQTNYGYTF.

J is TRBJ2-1 and V is TRBV7-3; TRBD2 aligns across 11 bases. V shed 3 bases and J 7 bases; nucleotides not matched to a gene: 5. In germline, CDR1 is SGHTA, CDR2 FQGTGA. CDR3 size: 15 residues. The CDR3 is CASSFRLAGLNEQFF. The CDR3 nucleotides read TGTGCCAGCAGCTTCAGACTAGCGGGACTAAATGAGCAGTTCTTC. The variable domain in full, with the rest retrieved from reference TRBV7-3 and TRBJ2-1, is GAGVSQTPSNKVTEKGKYVELRCDPISGHTALYWYRQSLGQGPEFLIYFQGTGAADDSGLPNDRFFAVRPEGSVSTLKIQRTERGDSAVYLCASSFRLAGLNEQFFGPGTRLTVL.

The rearrangement joins TRBV6-1 to TRBJ2-7, with D possibly matching TRBD1 (6 bases). CDR3 length: 15 residues. V dropped 2 bases and J dropped 5 bases, with 16 bases sitting between them. Germline-derived CDR1 and CDR2 are MNHNS and SASEGT. The CDR3 sequence is CASSELLGTPNEQYF. The CDR3 nucleotides read TGTGCCAGCAGTGAATTACTGGGGACACCGAACGAGCAGTACTTC.

The rearrangement joins TRBV28 to TRBJ2-7, with no clear D. This CDR3 region has 11 residues. V lost 2 bases, J lost 5 bases, and 4 bases lay in between. Germline loops: CDR1 MDHEN, CDR2 SYDVKM. In nucleotides, the CDR3 is TGTGCCAGCAGTTTAGGGCACGAGCAGTACTTC. Translation gives CASSLGHEQYF.

This clone was observed a handful of times. The chain joins TRBV5-8 to TRBJ1-1; 7 bases fit TRBD1. From germline, CDR1 is SGHTS and CDR2 YDEGEE. The CDR3 is 14 amino acids. With V trimmed by 3 bases and J by 11 bases, 13 bases remained unmatched. The CDR3 loop is CASSWAGQASSAFF. The CDR3 region has the DNA TGTGCCAGCAGCTGGGCCGGACAGGCGTCCTCTGCTTTCTTT.

The CDR3 nucleotides are TGTGCCAGCACGGGGACTAGCGAACGGCAAGAGACCCAGTACTTC. Its translation: CASTGTSERQETQYF. The gene calls are TRBV9 and TRBJ2-5, with 10 positions matching TRBD2. V was clipped by 6 bases and J by 2 bases; unmatched bases: 7. The CDR3 spans 15 residues. From germline, CDR1 is SGDLS and CDR2 YYNGEE.

The chain links TRBV2 to TRBJ2-7; 10 bases align to TRBD1. Germline CDR1 reads SNHLY; CDR2 reads FYNNEI. This CDR3 region has 14 residues. V shed 4 bases, J shed 5 bases, and the junction held 5 bases outside the gene matches. CDR3 nucleotides: TGTGCCAGCAGTGCCTCGACAGGGGGCCACGAGCAGTACTTC. This sequence encodes CASSASTGGHEQYF. Drawing the rest from reference TRBV2 and TRBJ2-7, the complete variable domain is EPEVTQTPSHQVTQMGQEVILRCVPISNHLYFYWYRQILGQKVEFLVSFYNNEISEKSEIFDDQFSVERPDGSNFTLKIRSTKLEDSAMYFCASSASTGGHEQYFGPGTRLTVT.

This sequence joins TRBV11-1 and TRBJ2-1; TRBD1 aligns across 7 bases. Germline CDR1 and CDR2: SGHAT and FQDESV (reference sequence). After removal of 5 bases from V and 4 bases from J, the junction contained 8 bases not matched to a gene. The CDR3 is made up of 15 amino acids. CDR3 protein: CASSPTGAQYNEQFF. Written as DNA, the CDR3 is TGTGCCAGCAGCCCAACAGGGGCACAGTACAATGAGCAGTTCTTC. The whole variable domain, filled in from reference TRBV11-1 and TRBJ2-1, reads EAEVAQSPRYKITEKSQAVAFWCDPISGHATLYWYRQILGQGPELLVQFQDESVVDDSQLPKDRFSAERLKGVDSTLKIQPAELGDSAMYLCASSPTGAQYNEQFFGPGTRLTVL.

Remarks on this clone: Within the sample, other DNA sequences also encode this same CDR3. The chain recombines TRBV18 with TRBJ1-2; D is ambiguous. Germline assignment: CDR1 KGHSH and CDR2 LQKENI. V shed 2 bases and J shed 4 bases, with 8 bases lying between them. The CDR3 has 13 residues. CDR3 nucleotides: TGTGCCAGCTCACCAGGAGCCGGCTATGGCTACACCTTC. Its protein product is CASSPGAGYGYTF.

The chain combines TRBV7-8 with TRBJ2-3; TRBD1 agrees at 8 bases. Germline trimming cut 3 bases from V and 6 bases from J; bases unmatched to any gene: 11. Germline assignment: CDR1 SGHVS and CDR2 FQNEAQ. This CDR3 contains 16 residues. The CDR3 coding sequence is TGTGCCAGCAGCTTCCGTGGGACAGGTCCTTTGGATACGCAGTATTTT. As protein: CASSFRGTGPLDTQYF.

This clone was picked up one time. The gene calls are TRBV7-9 and TRBJ2-1; tentatively, D is TRBD2 (6 bases). The germline V and J ends were trimmed by 1 base and 7 bases, with 11 bases remaining between them. Per germline, CDR1 SEHNR and CDR2 FQNEAQ (reference sequence). The CDR3 is 14 amino acids. CDR3 sequence reads: CASSLGLANNEQFF. Written as DNA, the CDR3 is TGTGCCAGCAGCTTAGGGCTAGCGAATAATGAGCAGTTCTTC.

The DNA of the CDR3 is TGCGCCAGCAAATGGACTAGCGGAATACCCCAAGAGACCCAGTACTTC. Translation gives CASKWTSGIPQETQYF. V and J are TRBV10-1 and TRBJ2-5, with 10 bases aligning to TRBD2. V was pared by 7 bases and J by 1 base, with 9 bases of the junction left unmatched. Germline V lookup: CDR1 WNHNN, CDR2 SYGVQD (reference sequence). This CDR3 comprises 16 residues.

This clone was found a few times. V and J are TRBV7-9 and TRBJ1-2; possibly TRBD1 for D (6 bases). The V end lost 2 bases, the J end lost 0 bases, and 10 bases lay between the germline ends. CDR3 length: 15 residues. Looked up from germline, CDR1 is SEHNR and CDR2 is FQNEAQ (reference sequence). In DNA form, the CDR3 reads TGTGCCAGCAGCTTACAGGGGATAGCTAACTATGGCTACACCTTC. It is translated as CASSLQGIANYGYTF.

The rearrangement links TRBV27 to TRBJ2-6, with TRBD1 as a possible D gene (7 bases). The CDR3 is made up of 17 amino acids. Germline CDR1 MNHEY, CDR2 SMNVEV (reference sequence). With 6 bases removed from V and 1 base from J, the gap between germline ends came to 16 bases. CDR3 nucleotide sequence: TGTGCCAGCAGGCGGGTCAGGGGGACTTCTGGGGCCAACGTCCTGACTTTC. Residues: CASRRVRGTSGANVLTF.

This chain connects TRBV6-6 to TRBJ2-6; D is uncertain. This CDR3 has 15 amino acids. Germline V gene data show CDR1 as MNHNY and CDR2 as SVGAGI (reference sequence). V was pared by 5 bases and J by 0 bases, with 8 bases between. CDR3: CASSPIGSGANVLTF. Written as DNA, the CDR3 is TGTGCCAGCAGTCCGATCGGCTCTGGGGCCAACGTCCTGACTTTC.

This clone was recorded once. V gene TRBV30 combines with J gene TRBJ2-7; TRBD2 might be the D (6 bases). The CDR3 length is 12 residues. Germline V lookup: CDR1 GTSNPN, CDR2 SVGIG (reference sequence). Trimming stripped 0 bases from V and 9 bases from J, with 12 bases between. The chain's CDR3 is CAWSVRGAGQYF. DNA for the CDR3: TGTGCCTGGAGTGTACGGGGAGCGGGGCAGTACTTC. Full variable domain (remainder filled in from reference TRBV30 and TRBJ2-7): SQTIHQWPATLVQPVGSPLSLECTVEGTSNPNLYWYRQAAGRGLQLLFYSVGIGQISSEVPQNLSASRPQDRQFILSSKKLLLSDSGFYLCAWSVRGAGQYFGPGTRLTVT.

This chain joins TRBV27 and TRBJ2-1, with D possibly matching TRBD1 (8 bases). The CDR3 covers 15 residues. V lost 4 bases, J lost 9 bases, and 19 bases lay in between. From germline, CDR1 is MNHEY and CDR2 SMNVEV (reference sequence). The CDR3 loop reads CASSSGETGEGEQFF. The CDR3 DNA reads as TGTGCCAGCAGTTCCGGAGAGACAGGGGAGGGTGAGCAGTTCTTC.

This clone was seen a handful of times. The chain is built from TRBV7-2 and TRBJ2-1; 7 nucleotides line up with TRBD2. This CDR3 has 16 residues. Per the germline V gene, CDR1 is SGHTA and CDR2 is FQGNSA. V lost 5 bases, J lost 7 bases, and 14 bases stayed unmatched. The CDR3 reads CASSRRGAGISNEQFF. CDR3 DNA sequence: TGTGCCAGCAGCCGCCGGGGAGCGGGAATAAGTAATGAGCAGTTCTTC.

V usage is TRBV6-5 and J usage is TRBJ2-7; D gene ambiguous. The CDR3 spans 12 residues. Trimming pared 7 bases from V and 6 bases from J, leaving 13 bases between. CDR1 MNHEY and CDR2 SVGAGI come from the germline V gene. The CDR3 DNA reads as TGTGCCAGCACCAAAACTACGGGCGAGCAGTACTTC. Amino acid sequence: CASTKTTGEQYF.

In its sample, this clone was seen once. The chain recombines TRBV27 with TRBJ1-1; 7 bases align to TRBD1. CDR1 and CDR2 from the germline V gene are MNHEY and SMNVEV (reference sequence). The trim removed 3 bases at V and 2 bases at J, leaving 3 bases unmatched. The CDR3 runs to 14 residues. The DNA for the CDR3 is TGTGCCAGCAGTTTCTACAGGGGAAACACTGAAGCTTTCTTT. This sequence encodes CASSFYRGNTEAFF.

This rearrangement joins TRBV7-9 to TRBJ2-1, with 8 nucleotides matching TRBD2. The CDR3 is 16 residues long. The trim removed 0 bases at V and 4 bases at J, leaving 5 bases unmatched. Germline assignment: CDR1 SEHNR and CDR2 FQNEAQ (reference sequence). CDR3 DNA: TGTGCCAGCAGCTTAGCGCGAGCTAGCGGGTACAATGAGCAGTTCTTC. This translates into CASSLARASGYNEQFF.

This chain joins TRBV11-2 and TRBJ2-5; D is undetermined. CDR1 and CDR2 from the germline V gene are SGHAT and FQNNGV. V lost 2 bases to trimming and J lost 1 base, with 5 bases between them. This CDR3 has 13 residues. CDR3 DNA: TGTGCCAGCAGCTTACTTCCCCAAGAGACCCAGTACTTC. This codes for CASSLLPQETQYF.

CDR3 region: CASSLQGDYGYTF. The CDR3 coding sequence is TGTGCCAGCAGTTTACAGGGGGACTATGGCTACACCTTC. J is TRBJ1-2 and V is TRBV27; 7 bases agree with TRBD1. Germline V CDR1 and CDR2: MNHEY, SMNVEV (reference sequence). This CDR3 has 13 amino acids. J gave up 3 bases and V 2 bases, and 0 bases lay outside the gene matches.

This clone was seen a few times. V and J are TRBV5-4 and TRBJ1-2; no clear D. The length of the CDR3 is 13 residues. Germline CDR1 and CDR2: SGHNT and YYREEE (reference sequence). Trimming took off 1 base at V and 3 bases at J, with 7 bases between the two ends. CDR3 in amino acids: CASSLRQDYGYTF. In nucleotides, the CDR3 is TGTGCCAGCAGCTTGAGGCAGGACTATGGCTACACCTTC.

The chain combines TRBV27 with TRBJ2-1, with TRBD1 matching over 8 bases. The ends lost 8 bases at V and 8 bases at J; junction bases unmatched: 17. CDR3 length: 16 amino acids. Germline V gene lookup returns CDR1 MNHEY and CDR2 SMNVEV (reference sequence). CDR3 coding DNA: TGTGCCAGCCGCTTTACCGGACAGGGTTCAGTGCATGAGCAGTTCTTC. This translates into CASRFTGQGSVHEQFF.

The chain recombines TRBV4-1 with TRBJ1-6, with D possibly matching TRBD1 (5 bases). The CDR3 runs 17 residues. CDR1 and CDR2 (germline): MGHRA, YSYEKL. V lost 1 base and J 7 bases, leaving 17 bases between the germline ends. The CDR3 protein is CASSQGFLSRVNSPLHF. The DNA of the CDR3 is TGCGCCAGCAGCCAAGGCTTCTTGAGCAGGGTAAATTCACCCCTCCACTTT.

This chain links TRBV21-1 with TRBJ2-7; the DNA was not used to check the table's D call, TRBD1. TRBV21-1 is a listed pseudogene. CDR3 length: 15 amino acids. The CDR3 region is CASSHKVQGVNEQYF. In DNA, the CDR3 is TGTGCCAGCAGCCATAAGGTACAGGGCGTCAACGAGCAGTACTTC.

CDR3 amino acids: CASSSGVGYTF. CDR3 coding DNA: TGTGCCAGCAGTTCAGGGGTTGGCTACACCTTC. The V and J genes are TRBV27 and TRBJ1-2; tentatively, D is TRBD1 (6 bases). The CDR3 has 11 amino acids. CDR1 MNHEY and CDR2 SMNVEV come from the germline V gene (reference sequence). With 4 bases removed from V and 7 bases from J, the gap between germline ends came to 7 bases.

V gene TRBV9 combines with J gene TRBJ2-5; TRBD2 matches at 8 bases. CDR3 length: 17 residues. The V and J ends lost 3 bases and 0 bases, in that order; junction bases with no gene match: 10. Germline CDR1 SGDLS, CDR2 YYNGEE. The CDR3 nucleotides read TGTGCCAGCAGCGCCCCCCGGGTAGCGGGGTACCAAGAGACCCAGTACTTC. Amino acids: CASSAPRVAGYQETQYF.

The chain recombines TRBV11-3 with TRBJ2-2; 9 positions match TRBD2. The CDR3 is made up of 15 amino acids. In germline, CDR1 is SGHNT, CDR2 YENEEA. The V gene end was trimmed by 1 base and the J gene end by 8 bases; junction bases not matched to a gene: 5. The CDR3 is CASSLGVAGAGELFF. The CDR3 coding sequence is TGTGCCAGCAGCTTAGGGGTAGCGGGAGCTGGGGAGCTGTTTTTT. Full variable domain (outside the CDR3, taken from reference TRBV11-3 and TRBJ2-2): EAGVVQSPRYKIIEKKQPVAFWCNPISGHNTLYWYLQNLGQGPELLIRYENEEAVDDSQLPKDRFSAERLKGVDSTLKIQPAELGDSAVYLCASSLGVAGAGELFFGEGSRLTVL.